These 26 T cell receptor beta chains originate from one sample sequenced in a study of blood T cells in healthy people across ages. Sample-barcoded 5' priming and a J-beta primer mix drove a second PCR of roughly 6 to 12 cycles. A single record per CDR3 protein comes from TCRdb applying MiXCR to the 5' RACE reads. The table lists approximately 490,000 distinct CDR3 sequences, 24% of them singletons. The same sample was also studied in work on T cells of mothers and their children.

Sequencing was performed on blood. Receptors were obtained from a boy aged 5-17 years in good health.

The rearrangement uses TRBV3-1 and TRBJ2-7; D is unresolved. The CDR3 length is 18 residues. Trimming took 0 bases from V and 3 from J, leaving 21 bases between them. Germline CDR1 LGHDT, CDR2 YNNKEL (reference sequence). In DNA form, the CDR3 reads TGTGCCAGCAGCCAAGAATCAACGCAGCGAGGTGCTTTCTACGAGCAGTACTTC. Translation gives CASSQESTQRGAFYEQYF.

The chain links TRBV4-2 to TRBJ2-1; D remains unclear. The tail of the sequence fits TRBJ2-7 better, so the J call may be wrong. CDR3 length equals 15 residues. The germline CDR1 and CDR2 sequences are LGHNA and YNFKEQ. In nucleotides, the CDR3 is TGTGCCAGCAGCCAAGATGGGCCGGACTCCTACGAGCAGTACTTC. Residues: CASSQDGPDSYEQYF.

V gene TRBV28 combines with J gene TRBJ2-7; no clear D. The CDR3 covers 13 residues. Between the trimmed V and J ends, which lost 6 bases and 4 bases, there was a span of 13 bases. Germline CDR1 MDHEN, CDR2 SYDVKM. For the CDR3, the DNA is TGTGCCAGCAGGGTAGGCCTCGGGTACGAGCAGTACTTC. It yields the protein CASRVGLGYEQYF.

Remarks on this clonotype: The junction differs from germline at one of its ends, possibly a read error. J is TRBJ2-2 and V is TRBV6-1; 8 bases line up with TRBD2. The CDR3 is 18 residues long. Germline lookup yields CDR1 MNHNS and CDR2 SASEGT. CDR3 residues: CARSEGKQAGANTGELFF. CDR3 in DNA: TGTGCCAGAAGTGAGGGCAAGCAAGCGGGGGCGAACACCGGGGAGCTGTTTTTT.

The chain carries TRBV6-6 and TRBJ2-1; D possibly corresponds to TRBD1 (5 bases). The germline V and J ends were trimmed by 6 bases and 4 bases, with 19 bases remaining between them. There are 16 residues in the CDR3. Germline CDR1 reads MNHNY; CDR2 reads SVGAGI (reference sequence). CDR3 sequence reads: CASSPLGALGYNEQFF. The DNA for the CDR3 is TGTGCCAGCAGCCCTCTAGGGGCGTTAGGTTACAATGAGCAGTTCTTC.

V is TRBV3-1 and J is TRBJ2-3; perhaps D is TRBD1 or TRBD2 (5 bases each). The V and J ends lost 2 bases and 0 bases respectively, with 12 bases between them. CDR3 length: 16 amino acids. Germline loops: CDR1 LGHDT, CDR2 YNNKEL (reference sequence). The CDR3 loop is CASSQRRDRSTDTQYF. CDR3 nucleotides: TGTGCCAGCAGCCAACGCCGGGACCGAAGCACAGATACGCAGTATTTT.

This chain connects TRBV5-5 to TRBJ2-1; no definite D call. The V end was cut by 6 bases, the J end by 10 bases, with 26 bases between. Per germline, CDR1 SGHKS and CDR2 YYEKEE (reference sequence). This CDR3 spans 16 amino acids. Written as DNA, the CDR3 is TGTGCCAGCATTATAGGTCGCGCCGCTCTCCTTGGGGAGCAGTTCTTC. Translating it yields CASIIGRAALLGEQFF.

The chain links TRBV12-5 to TRBJ2-3; the match to TRBD2 covers 8 bases. Germline assignment: CDR1 LGHNT and CDR2 FRNRAP. The CDR3 spans 17 residues. J was trimmed by 5 bases and V by 1 base; bases with no gene match: 11. The CDR3 DNA reads as TGTGCTAGTGGTTTGGGACCCCAGGCGGGAGGTTTAGATACGCAGTATTTT. It is translated as CASGLGPQAGGLDTQYF.

The gene calls are TRBV28 and TRBJ2-5; possible D gene TRBD2, 5 bases. Trimming left V 5 bases short and J 4 bases short, with 20 bases between. Germline lookup yields CDR1 MDHEN and CDR2 SYDVKM. The CDR3 has 16 amino acids. CDR3 region: CASSPLFWRSGETQYF. CDR3 coding DNA: TGTGCCAGCAGTCCCCTGTTCTGGAGGAGCGGAGAGACCCAGTACTTC.

The chain carries TRBV28 and TRBJ1-2; D might be TRBD1 (5 bases). Germline CDR1 and CDR2: MDHEN and SYDVKM. The CDR3 sequence is 14 residues long. With 5 bases removed from V and 6 bases from J, the gap between germline ends came to 16 bases. CDR3 nucleotide sequence: TGTGCCAGCAGTCCGACCGGCAGGGTCCATGGCTACACCTTC. Protein sequence: CASSPTGRVHGYTF.

In its sample, this clonotype was seen a few times. This chain links TRBV7-9 with TRBJ2-2; D is unresolved. CDR1 and CDR2 from the germline V gene are SEHNR and FQNEAQ (reference sequence). Trimming stripped 8 bases from V and 0 bases from J, with 7 bases between. The CDR3 spans 13 residues. CDR3 residues: CASRQTNTGELFF. The CDR3 DNA reads TGTGCCAGCCGGCAGACGAACACCGGGGAGCTGTTTTTT. Together with reference TRBV7-9 and TRBJ2-2, the CDR3 gives the full variable domain: DTGVSQNPRHKITKRGQNVTFRCDPISEHNRLYWYRQTLGQGPEFLTYFQNEAQLEKSRLLSDRFSAERPKGSFSTLEIQRTEQGDSAMYLCASRQTNTGELFFGEGSRLTVL.

V is TRBV3-1 and J is TRBJ2-4; possible D gene TRBD2, 6 bases. V was trimmed by 4 bases and J by 7 bases, leaving 14 bases between them. CDR1 and CDR2 from the germline V gene are LGHDT and YNNKEL (reference sequence). The CDR3 is 14 amino acids. CDR3 loop: CASSPYRGGNIQYF. DNA for the CDR3: TGTGCCAGCAGCCCCTATCGAGGAGGGAACATTCAGTACTTC.

The CDR3 DNA follows: TGTGCCAGCAGCCCCGCGGATCGCTATCATGAGCAGTTCTTC. As protein: CASSPADRYHEQFF. V is TRBV27 and J is TRBJ2-5; no clear D. The DNA end lines up better with TRBJ2-1; the J call may be wrong. The CDR3 has 14 amino acids. Germline V gene lookup returns CDR1 MNHEY and CDR2 SMNVEV (reference sequence).

The chain couples TRBV6-6 to TRBJ1-5; D uncertain. V was pared by 0 bases and J by 7 bases, with 7 bases between. Germline CDR1 reads MNHNY; CDR2 reads SVGAGI (reference sequence). The length of the CDR3 is 13 residues. DNA of the CDR3: TGTGCCAGCAGTTACTCAGCGGGGCAGCCCCAGCATTTT. Residues: CASSYSAGQPQHF.

The chain carries TRBV27 and TRBJ1-5, with 11 bases fitting TRBD1. Germline CDR1 is MNHEY and CDR2 is SMNVEV (reference sequence). The V gene end was trimmed by 2 bases and the J gene end by 6 bases; junction bases not matched to a gene: 6. The CDR3 length is 16 residues. CDR3 region: CASSLRGDRGIQPQHF. CDR3 sequence (DNA): TGTGCCAGCAGTTTAAGGGGGGACAGGGGGATTCAGCCCCAGCATTTT.

The CDR3 is CAGERKLFF. CDR3 in DNA: TGTGCCGGCGAAAGAAAACTGTTTTTT. The rearrangement joins TRBV6-1 to TRBJ1-4; no firm D call. From germline, CDR1 is MNHNS and CDR2 SASEGT. This CDR3 region has 9 residues. Deletions cut 11 bases from V and 10 bases from J, with 8 bases between.

This clonotype has only a few counts. The CDR3 here is CSVVGQSPDEQFF. The CDR3 DNA is TGCAGCGTTGTGGGACAGTCTCCGGATGAGCAGTTCTTC. V gene TRBV29-1 combines with J gene TRBJ2-1; TRBD1 matches 7 bases. The CDR3 is 13 amino acids. Per the germline V gene, CDR1 is SQVTM and CDR2 is ANQGSEA. The V gene end was trimmed by 4 bases and the J gene end by 8 bases; junction bases not matched to a gene: 8.

This clonotype was seen a few times. The CDR3 DNA sequence: TGTGCCAGCAGTGAAGAGGTAGCGGGAAGCCACAATGAGCAGTTCTTC. Encoded protein: CASSEEVAGSHNEQFF. The chain recombines TRBV28 with TRBJ2-5, with TRBD2 matching 8 bases. The DNA end favors TRBJ2-1, so the J call may be wrong. The CDR3 runs 16 residues. Per germline, CDR1 MDHEN and CDR2 SYDVKM.

The rearrangement links TRBV6-1 to TRBJ2-3; 8 bases fit TRBD1. CDR3 length: 16 residues. Germline assignment: CDR1 MNHNS and CDR2 SASEGT. The ends lost 2 bases at V and 0 bases at J; junction bases unmatched: 4. DNA of the CDR3: TGTGCCAGCAGTGAAACCCAGGGGGCAAGCACAGATACGCAGTATTTT. The encoded protein is CASSETQGASTDTQYF.

This clonotype was picked up a small number of times. CDR3 region: CASSPNRGLYNEQFF. In DNA form, the CDR3 reads TGTGCCAGCAGCCCCAACAGGGGCTTGTACAATGAGCAGTTCTTC. This chain links TRBV12-3 or TRBV12-4 with TRBJ2-1, with 7 bases aligning to TRBD1. The CDR3 covers 15 residues. Trimming removed 6 bases from V and 4 bases from J; junction bases left unmatched: 9.

The rearrangement uses TRBV18 and TRBJ2-5, with TRBD2 as a possible D gene (6 bases). The CDR3 spans 15 residues. V was shortened by 5 bases and J by 1 base, with 14 bases between the two germline ends. The germline gives CDR1 KGHSH, CDR2 LQKENI. CDR3 sequence (DNA): TGTGCCAGCTCATCTCCAGCGGGTTCCCAAGAGACCCAGTACTTC. It codes for CASSSPAGSQETQYF.

V usage is TRBV4-1 and J usage is TRBJ2-7, with D unclear. V shed 0 bases and J shed 1 base, with 7 bases lying between them. This CDR3 has 14 amino acids. Germline values: CDR1 MGHRA, CDR2 YSYEKL. This CDR3 reads CASSQDLSSYEQYF. As DNA, the CDR3 is TGCGCCAGCAGCCAAGATCTGTCGTCCTACGAGCAGTACTTC.

The V gene is TRBV5-1, the J gene TRBJ1-1; D might be TRBD1 (5 bases). Germline assignment: CDR1 SGHRS and CDR2 YFSETQ. This CDR3 has 14 amino acids. Trimming pared 4 bases from V and 4 bases from J, leaving 14 bases between. The DNA of the CDR3 is TGCGCCAGCAGCATACATCAGGGTCCCACTGAAGCTTTCTTT. Protein sequence: CASSIHQGPTEAFF.

The chain has TRBV25-1 and TRBJ2-3; D might be TRBD1 or TRBD2, each matching 5 bases. The length of the CDR3 is 14 residues. Trimming cost V 2 bases and J 5 bases, with 11 bases left between them. Germline V CDR1 and CDR2: MGHDK, SYGVNS. CDR3 coding DNA: TGTGCCAGCAGTGAACCGGGACCCCTAGATACGCAGTATTTT. It specifies CASSEPGPLDTQYF.

This clonotype was observed a few times. The chain joins TRBV4-1 to TRBJ2-7; D unclear. The CDR3 has 12 residues. V dropped 0 bases and J dropped 9 bases, with 9 bases sitting between them. CDR1 is MGHRA, CDR2 YSYEKL, per germline. CDR3 loop: CASSQDLGWQYF. CDR3 DNA sequence: TGCGCCAGCAGCCAAGATCTCGGGTGGCAGTACTTC.

This clonotype showed up just once. A junction end diverges from the germline sequence, so it may reflect a read error. V is TRBV28 and J is TRBJ2-4; a possible D gene is TRBD2 (5 bases). The end of the DNA fits TRBJ2-7 better, so the J call may be wrong. The CDR3 sequence is 15 residues long. Germline CDR1 reads MDHEN; CDR2 reads SYDVKM. This CDR3 reads CANSLTPGVSYEQYF. CDR3 nucleotides: TGTGCCAACAGTTTGACCCCCGGGGTTTCCTACGAGCAGTACTTC.